The T cell receptor (beta chain) described here comes from a study of blood T cell repertoires in COVID-19. V was clipped by 3 bases and J by 0 bases; unmatched bases: 11. The CDR3 loop spans 19 amino acids. Clones were sequenced by immunoSEQ multiplex PCR, and TCRdb holds only the in-frame ones, with some missing. Counted here are around 130,000 clones, over 75% occurring once; the ten biggest clones make up roughly a tenth. J is TRBJ2-3 and V is TRBV23-1; TRBD2 matches 11 bases. TRBV23-1 is treated as an ORF (open reading frame) with a function not yet certain. Sequenced: peripheral blood. The receptor comes from a man in his 60s with active or convalescent COVID-19. The CDR3 DNA reads as TGCGCCAGCAGTCACCCCGGACTAGCGGGCCCTTCTAGCACAGATACGCAGTATTTT. Translation gives CASSHPGLAGPSSTDTQYF.